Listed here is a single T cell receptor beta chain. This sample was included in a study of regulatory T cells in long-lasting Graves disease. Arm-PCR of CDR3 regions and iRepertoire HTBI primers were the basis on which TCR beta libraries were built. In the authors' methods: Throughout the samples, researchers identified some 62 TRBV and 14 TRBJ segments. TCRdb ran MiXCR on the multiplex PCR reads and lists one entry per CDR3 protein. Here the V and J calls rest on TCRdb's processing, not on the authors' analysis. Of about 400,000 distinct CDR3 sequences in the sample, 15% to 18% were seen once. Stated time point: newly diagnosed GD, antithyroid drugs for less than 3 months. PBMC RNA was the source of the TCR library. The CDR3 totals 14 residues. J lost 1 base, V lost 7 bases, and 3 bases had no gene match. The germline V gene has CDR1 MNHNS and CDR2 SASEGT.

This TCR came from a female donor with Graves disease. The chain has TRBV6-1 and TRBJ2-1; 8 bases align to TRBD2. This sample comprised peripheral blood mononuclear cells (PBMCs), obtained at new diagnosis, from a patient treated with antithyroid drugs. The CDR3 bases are TGTGCCAGCACCGTAGCGGGGTCCTACAATGAGCAGTTCTTC. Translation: CASTVAGSYNEQFF.